Given below is one T cell receptor beta chain in context. Antigen specificity is unknown. Sequenced by immunoSEQ multiplex PCR; TCRdb stores in-frame clones only, minus some. The table shows fewer than 400,000 clones, with roughly 89% occurring only once. These data belong to a study of cytomegalovirus exposure and HLA in healthy donors. Study at large: Both the 120 or so validation repertoires and the 550 to 750 first-cohort repertoires used the same platform, as reported by a later analysis.

The CDR3 extends over 18 amino acids. Trimming at V came to 6 bases and at J to 7 bases, leaving 20 bases not matched to a gene. Germline V gives CDR1 MDHEN, CDR2 SYDVKM. Study findings and constraints: Cytomegalovirus-associated status was assigned to 164 TCR beta chains. In the 95 to 150 validation repertoires, under 95% of cluster scores exceeded 0, per a later analysis.

The sample taken for sequencing was PBMCs. This rearrangement joins TRBV28 to TRBJ2-1; TRBD2 matches at 8 bases. The clonotype was recovered from a woman younger than 30 in good health and CMV-seronegative. The CDR3 nucleotides are TGTGCCAGCAGCATGGCCCCGGGTGGCGGGGGGACCCTAAATGAGCAGTTCTTC. It encodes CASSMAPGGGGTLNEQFF. Full variable domain (rest looked up from reference TRBV28 and TRBJ2-1): DVKVTQSSRYLVKRTGEKVFLECVQDMDHENMFWYRQDPGLGLRLIYFSYDVKMKEKGDIPEGYSVSREKKERFSLILESASTNQTSMYLCASSMAPGGGGTLNEQFFGPGTRLTVL.